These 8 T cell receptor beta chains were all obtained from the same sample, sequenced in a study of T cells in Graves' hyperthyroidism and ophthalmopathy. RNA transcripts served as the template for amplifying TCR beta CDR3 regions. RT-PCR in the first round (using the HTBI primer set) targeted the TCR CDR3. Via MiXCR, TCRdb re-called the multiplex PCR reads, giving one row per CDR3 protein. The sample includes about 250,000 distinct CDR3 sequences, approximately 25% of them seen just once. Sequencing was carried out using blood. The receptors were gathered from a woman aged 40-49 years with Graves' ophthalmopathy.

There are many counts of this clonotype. As DNA, the CDR3 is TGTGCCAGCAGCCCGAACAGGGACGAGCAGTACTTC. Protein sequence: CASSPNRDEQYF. The rearrangement links TRBV11-1 to TRBJ2-7; D might be TRBD1 (6 bases). The CDR3 is 12 amino acids. Trimming removed 5 bases at V and 5 bases at J, with 10 bases between. Germline loops: CDR1 SGHAT, CDR2 FQDESV (reference sequence).

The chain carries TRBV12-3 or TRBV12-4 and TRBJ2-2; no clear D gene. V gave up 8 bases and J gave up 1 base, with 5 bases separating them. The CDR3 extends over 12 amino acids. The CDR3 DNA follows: TGTGCCAGCGACCGGAACACCGGGGAGCTGTTTTTT. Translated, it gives CASDRNTGELFF.

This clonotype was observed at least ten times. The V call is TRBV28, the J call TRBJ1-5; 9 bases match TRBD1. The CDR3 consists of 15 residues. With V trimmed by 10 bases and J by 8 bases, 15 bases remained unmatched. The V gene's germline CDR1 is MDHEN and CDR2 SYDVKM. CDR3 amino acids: CATNSHRGRLEPQHF. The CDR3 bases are TGTGCCACCAATTCCCACAGGGGGCGCCTAGAGCCCCAGCATTTT.

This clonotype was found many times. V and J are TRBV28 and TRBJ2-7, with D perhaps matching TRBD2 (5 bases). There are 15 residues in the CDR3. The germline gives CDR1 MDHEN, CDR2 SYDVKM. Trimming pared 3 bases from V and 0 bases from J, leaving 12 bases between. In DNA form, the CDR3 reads TGTGCCAGCAGTTTCGGAGGAGTAGGCTCCTACGAGCAGTACTTC. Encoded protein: CASSFGGVGSYEQYF.

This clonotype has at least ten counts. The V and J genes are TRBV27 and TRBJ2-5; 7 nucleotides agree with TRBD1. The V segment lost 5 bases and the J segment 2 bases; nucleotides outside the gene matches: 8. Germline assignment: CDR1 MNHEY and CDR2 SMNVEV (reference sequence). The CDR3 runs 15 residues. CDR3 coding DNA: TGTGCCAGCAGTAAACTACAGGGGAAACAAGAGACCCAGTACTTC. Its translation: CASSKLQGKQETQYF.

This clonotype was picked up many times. In DNA form, the CDR3 reads TGTGCCAGTAGTACCGGACTAGCGGTTACGGGTGAGCAGTTCTTC. Its translation: CASSTGLAVTGEQFF. The chain combines TRBV19 with TRBJ2-1, with TRBD2 matching 10 bases. The J segment lost 9 bases and the V segment lost 4 bases, leaving 9 bases of the junction unmatched. This CDR3 has 15 residues. CDR1 and CDR2 from the germline V gene are LNHDA and SQIVND (reference sequence).

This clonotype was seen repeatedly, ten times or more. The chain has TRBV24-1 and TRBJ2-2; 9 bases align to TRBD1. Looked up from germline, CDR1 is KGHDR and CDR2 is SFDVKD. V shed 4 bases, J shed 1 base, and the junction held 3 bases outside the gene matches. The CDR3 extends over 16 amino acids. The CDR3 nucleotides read TGTGCCACCAGTGACCTGGACAGGGGGAACACCGGGGAGCTGTTTTTT. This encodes CATSDLDRGNTGELFF.

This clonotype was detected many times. The CDR3 DNA reads TGTGCCAGCAGCCAAGATAGGGGCTTCTCCTACGAGCAGTACTTC. Amino acid sequence: CASSQDRGFSYEQYF. V gene TRBV3-1 combines with J gene TRBJ2-7; TRBD1 might be the D (5 bases). The CDR3 has 15 residues. Looked up from germline, CDR1 is LGHDT and CDR2 is YNNKEL (reference sequence). The V end was cut by 0 bases, the J end by 0 bases, with 9 bases between.